Each of the 8 T cell receptor beta chains below was sequenced from the same sample in a study of blood T cells in healthy people across ages. Next came a second PCR, run for about 7 to 12 cycles, which used a sample-barcoded 5' primer along with a J-beta primer mix. Each CDR3 protein is one row after TCRdb ran MiXCR on the 5' RACE reads. In the table there are 1.4 million or so distinct CDR3 sequences, 40% to 45% of which are singletons. Material: blood. Every receptor here comes from a woman aged 18-29 years in good health.

The genes are TRBV20-1 and TRBJ1-2, with D possibly matching TRBD1 (6 bases). V was clipped by 4 bases and J by 0 bases, with 24 bases between them. CDR3 size: 18 residues. In germline, CDR1 is DFQATT, CDR2 SNEGSKA (reference sequence). CDR3 sequence (DNA): TGCAGTGCTACACCGTCCGGACAGCCGAAAGCTGCTAACTATGGCTACACCTTC. It is translated as CSATPSGQPKAANYGYTF.

This chain links TRBV24-1 with TRBJ2-1, with TRBD2 identical over 7 bases. Germline V gene data show CDR1 as KGHDR and CDR2 as SFDVKD. The junction had 9 bases not matched to a gene; V was cut back by 3 bases and J by 11 bases. There are 14 residues in the CDR3. The CDR3, as DNA: TGTGCCACCAGTGATGTATTAGCGGGTGTAAAGCAGTTCTTC. This sequence encodes CATSDVLAGVKQFF.

This chain uses TRBV10-3 with TRBJ2-7; D remains unclear. Trimming removed 2 bases at V and 4 bases at J, with 6 bases between. This CDR3 region has 12 residues. CDR1 is ENHRY, CDR2 SYGVKD, per germline. The CDR3 here is CAISEGPYEQYF. CDR3 nucleotide sequence: TGTGCCATCAGTGAGGGTCCTTACGAGCAGTACTTC.

This chain connects TRBV16 to TRBJ1-6, with D unclear. The V end was cut by 4 bases, the J end by 6 bases, with 13 bases between. The CDR3 extends over 15 amino acids. Germline loops: CDR1 KGHSY, CDR2 FQNENV. CDR3 sequence (DNA): TGTGCCAGCAGCCTGCAGGCGGTCGGTAATTCACCCCTCCACTTT. Amino acid sequence: CASSLQAVGNSPLHF. Variable domain in full (rest from reference TRBV16 and TRBJ1-6): GEEVAQTPKHLVRGEGQKAKLYCAPIKGHSYVFWYQQVLKNEFKFLISFQNENVFDETGMPKERFSAKCLPNSPCSLEIQATKLEDSAVYFCASSLQAVGNSPLHFGNGTRLTVT.

The chain has TRBV28 and TRBJ1-6; D not resolved. The CDR3 runs 13 residues. Between the trimmed V and J ends, which lost 3 bases and 9 bases, there was a span of 9 bases. The germline CDR1 and CDR2 sequences are MDHEN and SYDVKM. The CDR3 sequence: CASSFPPFSPLHF. The CDR3 bases are TGTGCCAGCAGTTTTCCCCCCTTTTCACCCCTCCACTTT.

V usage is TRBV27 and J usage is TRBJ2-7, with 7 bases fitting TRBD2. J gave up 7 bases and V 2 bases, and 11 bases lay outside the gene matches. Germline-derived CDR1 and CDR2 are MNHEY and SMNVEV (reference sequence). The CDR3 totals 15 residues. CDR3: CASSLASGPSNEQYF. For the CDR3, the DNA is TGTGCCAGCAGTTTAGCTAGCGGACCTTCCAATGAGCAGTACTTC.

The chain is built from TRBV20-1 and TRBJ2-7; 7 bases match TRBD1. Germline CDR1 reads DFQATT; CDR2 reads SNEGSKA (reference sequence). The CDR3 loop spans 14 amino acids. V was clipped by 5 bases and J by 7 bases; unmatched bases: 14. This chain's CDR3 is CSASGQPSSNEQYF. In DNA form, the CDR3 reads TGCAGTGCTTCGGGACAGCCAAGCTCCAATGAGCAGTACTTC.

The rearrangement uses TRBV12-3 or TRBV12-4 and TRBJ2-7, with a weak D call TRBD1 (6 bases). The CDR3 extends over 17 amino acids. The germline V and J ends were trimmed by 6 bases and 7 bases, with 28 bases remaining between them. CDR3 residues: CASSLQPPGQSDGEQYF. Written as DNA, the CDR3 is TGTGCCAGCAGCCTCCAACCCCCGGGACAATCCGATGGGGAGCAGTACTTC.